The 7 T cell receptor beta chains in this list originate from one sample, sequenced in a study of blood T cell repertoires in COVID-19. Sequenced by immunoSEQ multiplex PCR; TCRdb stores in-frame clones only, minus some. The data contain over 150,000 clones, more than 65% of them singletons. Sequencing was performed on peripheral blood. Every receptor here comes from a human donor in a cohort sampled during active COVID-19.

The chain couples TRBV19 to TRBJ2-5, with 8 bases identical to TRBD2. The CDR3 is 13 residues long. V lost 6 bases and J lost 5; bases outside the gene matches: 5. Germline loops: CDR1 LNHDA, CDR2 SQIVND (reference sequence). CDR3 in amino acids: CASSGTRQETQYF. The DNA of the CDR3 is TGTGCCAGTAGCGGGACTAGACAGGAGACCCAGTACTTC.

The J gene is TRBJ2-2, the V gene TRBV6-5; D uncertain. Germline lookup yields CDR1 MNHEY and CDR2 SVGAGI. This CDR3 region has 14 residues. With 0 bases removed from V and 6 bases from J, the gap between germline ends came to 8 bases. The CDR3 loop is CASSYSPLPGELFF. CDR3 DNA: TGTGCCAGCAGTTACTCCCCCCTCCCCGGGGAGCTGTTTTTT.

The V call is TRBV27, the J call TRBJ1-4; TRBD1 might be the D (5 bases). Germline assignment: CDR1 MNHEY and CDR2 SMNVEV (reference sequence). The V and J ends lost 3 bases and 8 bases respectively, with 16 bases between them. This CDR3 is 15 amino acids long. The CDR3 bases are TGTGCCAGCAGTTTTTTGGGGGGGGTGGAGGAAAAACTGTTTTTT. Translating it yields CASSFLGGVEEKLFF.

This chain links TRBV10-2 with TRBJ2-7; D is unclear. The CDR3 runs to 12 residues. Germline assignment: CDR1 WSHSY and CDR2 SAAADI. The V gene lost 6 bases and the J gene lost 3 bases, with 9 bases spanning the gap. CDR3 DNA sequence: TGCGCCAGCAGGGCACCAAACTACGAGCAGTACTTC. Amino acids: CASRAPNYEQYF.

This clone was recorded at least ten times. The genes are TRBV3-1 (or the pseudogene TRBV3-2) and TRBJ1-1, with a tentative D call TRBD1 (6 bases). The germline V gene has CDR1 LGHDT and CDR2 YNNKEL (reference sequence). CDR3 size: 15 residues. V dropped 1 base and J dropped 0 bases, with 9 bases sitting between them. CDR3 nucleotides: TGTGCCAGCAGCCAAGGACAGGTTTTGAACACTGAAGCTTTCTTT. Encoded protein: CASSQGQVLNTEAFF.

V and J are TRBV4-1 and TRBJ1-5; D is unresolved. Germline assignment: CDR1 MGHRA and CDR2 YSYEKL. V lost 5 bases, J lost 5 bases, and 10 bases lay in between. The CDR3 sequence is 13 residues long. The CDR3 sequence: CASSLGADQPQHF. CDR3 DNA sequence: TGCGCCAGCAGCTTGGGAGCAGATCAGCCCCAGCATTTT.

This clone has just one count. The V and J genes are TRBV6-5 and TRBJ1-1; 8 positions match TRBD1. Germline-derived CDR1 and CDR2 are MNHEY and SVGAGI. The CDR3 sequence is 15 residues long. J lost 4 bases, V lost 0 bases, and 4 bases had no gene match. This CDR3 is CASSYSGRGPTEAFF. The CDR3 DNA follows: TGTGCCAGCAGTTACTCAGGCAGGGGGCCCACTGAAGCTTTCTTT.